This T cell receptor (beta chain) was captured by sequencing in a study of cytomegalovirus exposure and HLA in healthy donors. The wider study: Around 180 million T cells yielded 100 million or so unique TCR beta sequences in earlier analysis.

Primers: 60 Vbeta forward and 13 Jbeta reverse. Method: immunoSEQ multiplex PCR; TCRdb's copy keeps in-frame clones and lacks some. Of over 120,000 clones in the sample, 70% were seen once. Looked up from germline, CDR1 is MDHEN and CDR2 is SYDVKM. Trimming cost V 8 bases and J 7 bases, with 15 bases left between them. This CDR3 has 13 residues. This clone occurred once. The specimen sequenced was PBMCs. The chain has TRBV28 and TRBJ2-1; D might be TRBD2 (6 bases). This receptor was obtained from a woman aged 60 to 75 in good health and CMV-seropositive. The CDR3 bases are TGTGCCAGCGTCGGCGGGATTGGGAATGAGCAGTTCTTC. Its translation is CASVGGIGNEQFF. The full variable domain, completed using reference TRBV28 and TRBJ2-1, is DVKVTQSSRYLVKRTGEKVFLECVQDMDHENMFWYRQDPGLGLRLIYFSYDVKMKEKGDIPEGYSVSREKKERFSLILESASTNQTSMYLCASVGGIGNEQFFGPGTRLTVL.